This TCR beta chain was identified in a study of blood T cell repertoires in COVID-19. For the study at large: The origin of the acute and convalescent COVID-19 samples was the United States, Italy and Spain. PBMCs, B-cell-depleted T cells, or T cells were the source of the cDNA or gDNA that made up the material.

The CDR3 consists of 18 residues. V trimming: 5 bases; J trimming: 1 base; junction bases outside the gene matches: 11. Germline CDR1 reads MNHEY; CDR2 reads SMNVEV (reference sequence). This table comes from immunoSEQ multiplex PCR, and its TCRdb copy is limited to in-frame clones, with some not included. Among over 250,000 clones listed, about 83% were seen once. The chain has TRBV27 and TRBJ2-2, with 9 bases matching TRBD1. The sequence was obtained from a woman aged 45 to 65 who had recovered from COVID-19. Specimen: peripheral blood. CDR3 sequence: CASSPGQGSIVNTGELFF. The CDR3 coding sequence is TGTGCCAGCAGTCCCGGACAGGGGTCAATAGTGAACACCGGGGAGCTGTTTTTT.